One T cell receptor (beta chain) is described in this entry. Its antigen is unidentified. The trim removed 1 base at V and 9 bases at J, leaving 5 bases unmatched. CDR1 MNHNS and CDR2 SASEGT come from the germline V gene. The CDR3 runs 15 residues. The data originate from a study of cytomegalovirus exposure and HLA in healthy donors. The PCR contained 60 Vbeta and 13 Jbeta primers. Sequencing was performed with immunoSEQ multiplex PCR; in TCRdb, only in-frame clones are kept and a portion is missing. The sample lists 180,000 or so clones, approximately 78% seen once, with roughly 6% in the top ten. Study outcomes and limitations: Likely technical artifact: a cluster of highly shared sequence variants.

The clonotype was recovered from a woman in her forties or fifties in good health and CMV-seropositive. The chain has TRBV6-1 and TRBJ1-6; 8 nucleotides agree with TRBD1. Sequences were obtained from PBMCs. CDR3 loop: CASSEGTGGSSPLHF. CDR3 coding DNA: TGTGCCAGCAGTGAAGGAACAGGGGGGAGTTCACCCCTCCACTTT.